The 27 T cell receptor beta chains reported below all come from one sample, sequenced in a study of blood T cell repertoires in COVID-19. Only in-frame clones appear in the TCRdb table, and some are missing; sequencing was by immunoSEQ multiplex PCR. The sample has 200,000 or so clones, more than 85% seen once; the top ten hold 2.1%. The material sequenced was peripheral blood. The receptors here all came from a man between 65 and 85 years old with active or convalescent COVID-19.

This clone appeared a few times. The V and J genes are TRBV28 and TRBJ1-5; D perhaps matches TRBD1 (5 bases). This CDR3 region has 18 residues. The germline V gene encodes CDR1 MDHEN and CDR2 SYDVKM. With 3 bases removed from V and 4 bases from J, the gap between germline ends came to 22 bases. The CDR3, as DNA: TGTGCCAGCAGTTTTATGATGTCAGGGATGGGGGGAAATCAGCCCCAGCATTTT. Its translation is CASSFMMSGMGGNQPQHF.

Worth noting for this clone: At one of its ends the junction is not consistent with the germline gene, which may arise from a read error. This chain connects TRBV5-4 to TRBJ2-5; D may be TRBD1 (6 bases). CDR3 length: 12 residues. Per the germline V gene, CDR1 is SGHNT and CDR2 is YYREEE (reference sequence). The CDR3 nucleotides read TGTGCCGCCAGGGACACCCAAGGGACCCAGTACTTC. It translates to CAARDTQGTQYF.

This rearrangement joins TRBV3-1 (or the pseudogene TRBV3-2) to TRBJ2-7, with D possibly matching TRBD1 (6 bases). The CDR3 covers 16 residues. The germline V and J ends were trimmed by 4 bases and 5 bases, with 21 bases remaining between them. The germline gives CDR1 LGHDT, CDR2 YNNKEL (reference sequence). The CDR3 spells CASSRHTGISVDEQYF. DNA of the CDR3: TGTGCCAGCAGCCGCCACACAGGGATCTCGGTTGACGAGCAGTACTTC.

The CDR3 loop is CASSPRTRPAYNEQFF. The CDR3 bases are TGTGCCAGCAGTCCCCGAACCAGGCCAGCCTACAATGAGCAGTTCTTC. This rearrangement joins TRBV25-1 to TRBJ2-1, with no clear D. V was pared by 5 bases and J by 2 bases, with 16 bases between. The CDR3 sequence is 16 residues long. Germline values: CDR1 MGHDK, CDR2 SYGVNS.

The chain recombines TRBV3-1 (or the pseudogene TRBV3-2) with TRBJ2-7; TRBD2 is a possible D gene (5 bases). Germline-derived CDR1 and CDR2 are LGHDT and YNNKEL (reference sequence). V lost 2 bases and J lost 1, with 12 bases in between. The CDR3 is 15 amino acids. The DNA for the CDR3 is TGTGCCAGCAGCCAAATTAGATCGGGGTCCTACGAGCAGTACTTC. Its protein product is CASSQIRSGSYEQYF.

V is TRBV7-2 and J is TRBJ1-5; D gene unclear. V was shortened by 4 bases and J by 2 bases, with 6 bases between the two germline ends. This CDR3 spans 13 amino acids. The V gene's germline CDR1 is SGHTA and CDR2 FQGNSA. The CDR3 here is CASSSVRNQPQHF. In DNA, the CDR3 is TGTGCCAGCAGCTCGGTTCGCAATCAGCCCCAGCATTTT.

The gene calls are TRBV6-5 and TRBJ2-2, with a weak D call TRBD1 (6 bases). V dropped 8 bases and J dropped 6 bases, with 16 bases sitting between them. Germline CDR1 and CDR2: MNHEY and SVGAGI. There are 14 residues in the CDR3. The chain's CDR3 is CASAKAGVAGELFF. In DNA, the CDR3 is TGTGCCAGCGCCAAGGCAGGGGTGGCCGGGGAGCTGTTTTTT.

The chain couples TRBV4-1 to TRBJ1-2; 7 nucleotides match TRBD1. Per the germline V gene, CDR1 is MGHRA and CDR2 is YSYEKL. There are 17 residues in the CDR3. J lost 4 bases, V lost 0 bases, and 11 bases had no gene match. Here the CDR3 DNA reads TGCGCCAGCAGCCAAGAGGGCAGGGGGGTCCCTCCCTATGGCTACACCTTC. Amino acids: CASSQEGRGVPPYGYTF.

The chain employs TRBV27 and TRBJ1-5; 11 bases are shared with TRBD1. The CDR3 has 16 amino acids. Germline loops: CDR1 MNHEY, CDR2 SMNVEV (reference sequence). J lost 5 bases, V lost 9 bases, and 12 bases had no gene match. The CDR3 loop is CASSSSRTGGDQPQHF. The CDR3, as DNA: TGTGCCAGTAGCTCTTCCCGGACAGGGGGCGATCAGCCCCAGCATTTT.

The V call is TRBV4-3, the J call TRBJ2-3; a possible D gene is TRBD1 (6 bases). Germline V gives CDR1 LGHNA, CDR2 YSLEER. The CDR3 spans 14 residues. V was clipped by 5 bases and J by 6 bases, with 15 bases between them. CDR3 residues: CASSLQGGADTQYF. The CDR3 bases are TGCGCCAGCAGCTTACAGGGCGGTGCGGATACGCAGTATTTT.

J is TRBJ1-5 and V is TRBV20-1; 11 bases line up with TRBD1. There are 16 residues in the CDR3. CDR1 and CDR2 (germline): DFQATT, SNEGSKA (reference sequence). V dropped 3 bases and J dropped 7; count of bases not matched to a gene: 11. The CDR3 nucleotides are TGCAGTGCTAGTACACCGGGACAGGGGGGCGGGCAGCCCCAGCATTTT. Its translation: CSASTPGQGGGQPQHF.

V is TRBV18 and J is TRBJ2-1; D possibly corresponds to TRBD1 (6 bases). CDR3 length equals 16 residues. Germline V gene sequence: CDR1 KGHSH, CDR2 LQKENI. Deletions cut 2 bases from V and 5 bases from J, with 16 bases between. The CDR3 reads CASSPAGRGVNNEQFF. In DNA, the CDR3 is TGTGCCAGCTCACCAGCTGGCAGGGGAGTCAACAATGAGCAGTTCTTC.

The chain carries TRBV28 and TRBJ1-2; D gene uncertain. V was pared by 1 base and J by 6 bases, with 9 bases between. This CDR3 comprises 13 residues. CDR1 MDHEN and CDR2 SYDVKM come from the germline V gene. The CDR3 sequence is CASSLYPRNGYTF. CDR3 in DNA: TGTGCCAGCAGTTTATATCCGAGGAATGGCTACACCTTC.

This clone was detected once. This CDR3 is CASSLGGVSSNTGELFF. In DNA, the CDR3 is TGTGCCAGCAGCCTCGGGGGGGTCTCCTCGAACACCGGGGAGCTGTTTTTT. The chain joins TRBV5-4 to TRBJ2-2; TRBD2 aligns across 8 bases. Germline lookup yields CDR1 SGHNT and CDR2 YYREEE (reference sequence). The CDR3 loop spans 17 amino acids. With 4 bases clipped from V and 0 bases from J, the junction kept 8 bases outside the gene matches.

The chain carries TRBV2 and TRBJ2-3; 9 bases align to TRBD2. There are 15 residues in the CDR3. V was pared by 6 bases and J by 3 bases, with 7 bases of the junction left unmatched. Germline V CDR1 and CDR2: SNHLY, FYNNEI. CDR3 region: CASRAPSGATDTQYF. CDR3 DNA: TGTGCCAGCAGGGCCCCTAGCGGGGCGACAGATACGCAGTATTTT.

The rearrangement uses TRBV29-1 and TRBJ2-5; TRBD2 aligns across 8 bases. CDR3 size: 13 residues. With 8 bases clipped from V and 2 bases from J, the junction kept 7 bases outside the gene matches. Germline V gene lookup returns CDR1 SQVTM and CDR2 ANQGSEA. The CDR3 protein is CSTYGGEQETQYF. The CDR3 nucleotides are TGCAGCACATACGGGGGGGAACAAGAGACCCAGTACTTC.

This chain uses TRBV4-1 with TRBJ1-4, with D possibly matching TRBD1 (6 bases). V was clipped by 1 base and J by 5 bases, with 11 bases between them. The CDR3 contains 15 residues. CDR1 and CDR2 (germline): MGHRA, YSYEKL. This chain's CDR3 is CASSQVQGTNEKLFF. Written as DNA, the CDR3 is TGCGCCAGCAGCCAAGTCCAAGGGACAAATGAAAAACTGTTTTTT.

This chain joins TRBV7-2 and TRBJ2-5, with 9 bases identical to TRBD2. The CDR3 is 16 residues long. Germline V lookup: CDR1 SGHTA, CDR2 FQGNSA. V trimming: 3 bases; J trimming: 5 bases; junction bases outside the gene matches: 10. CDR3 coding DNA: TGTGCCAGCAGCTTTTTGGGACTAGCAGTGGTCGAGACCCAGTACTTC. It translates to CASSFLGLAVVETQYF.

The gene calls are TRBV5-1 and TRBJ2-2, with 13 bases identical to TRBD2. Germline trimming cut 4 bases from V and 7 bases from J; bases unmatched to any gene: 13. CDR3 size: 18 residues. Germline CDR1 is SGHRS and CDR2 is YFSETQ. CDR3 DNA: TGCGCCAGCAGCATCGGACTAGCGGGGGCCGCCCCGGGCGGGGAGCTGTTTTTT. Its translation is CASSIGLAGAAPGGELFF.

The rearrangement links TRBV7-2 to TRBJ1-5; TRBD1 might be the D (5 bases). Trimming cost V 4 bases and J 3 bases, with 13 bases left between them. Germline CDR1 reads SGHTA; CDR2 reads FQGNSA. The CDR3 loop spans 15 amino acids. The CDR3 sequence: CASSSRWGVNQPQHF. The CDR3 region has the DNA TGTGCCAGCAGCTCCCGTTGGGGGGTCAATCAGCCCCAGCATTTT.

The chain is built from TRBV6-5 and TRBJ1-2; D call uncertain. Trimming took 6 bases from V and 3 from J, leaving 14 bases between them. The CDR3 has 14 residues. CDR1 is MNHEY, CDR2 SVGAGI, per germline. The CDR3 region has the DNA TGTGCCAGCAGCCTCGGAGGGCTAGACTATGGCTACACCTTC. This encodes CASSLGGLDYGYTF.

The chain carries TRBV12-5 and TRBJ2-1; 8 bases match TRBD1. Germline CDR1 and CDR2: LGHNT and FRNRAP. The CDR3 is made up of 15 amino acids. Trimming removed 3 bases from V and 7 bases from J; junction bases left unmatched: 8. The DNA for the CDR3 is TGTGCTAGTGGTTTTCGGTACAGGGGGGTTAATGAGCAGTTCTTC. Translation gives CASGFRYRGVNEQFF.

The V and J genes are TRBV20-1 and TRBJ1-6; D perhaps matches TRBD1 (5 bases). Per the germline V gene, CDR1 is DFQATT and CDR2 is SNEGSKA (reference sequence). The CDR3 extends over 11 amino acids. Trimming removed 3 bases at V and 14 bases at J, with 11 bases between. The CDR3 nucleotides read TGCAGTGCTAGTCGCCAGGGTACCCTCCACTTT. This translates into CSASRQGTLHF.

This clone came up once. The chain has TRBV24-1 and TRBJ2-3, with D tentatively TRBD1 (5 bases). This CDR3 spans 14 amino acids. CDR1 and CDR2 (germline): KGHDR, SFDVKD. The V and J ends lost 9 bases and 0 bases respectively, with 12 bases between them. CDR3 in DNA: TGTGCCACCGGGGCCCGAACTAGCACAGATACGCAGTATTTT. Protein: CATGARTSTDTQYF.

This clone was seen a handful of times. Here the CDR3 DNA reads TGTGCCAGTAGGAAGGAAAACCGCGGGGGTGGCTACACCTTC. As protein: CASRKENRGGGYTF. This chain connects TRBV19 to TRBJ1-2; TRBD1 might be the D (5 bases). Trimming cost V 6 bases and J 7 bases, with 18 bases left between them. CDR1 is LNHDA, CDR2 SQIVND, per germline (reference sequence). This CDR3 is built from 14 residues.

The V gene is TRBV5-5, the J gene TRBJ2-5; TRBD2 aligns across 8 bases. J gave up 4 bases and V 0 bases, and 5 bases lay outside the gene matches. The CDR3 runs to 15 residues. Germline V gives CDR1 SGHKS, CDR2 YYEKEE (reference sequence). In DNA form, the CDR3 reads TGTGCCAGCAGCTTGGAAGGGACTAGTGGAGAGACCCAGTACTTC. Its translation is CASSLEGTSGETQYF.

This rearrangement joins TRBV12-3 or TRBV12-4 to TRBJ2-4, with D tentatively TRBD1 (6 bases). The V end lost 6 bases, the J end lost 9 bases, and 12 bases lay between the germline ends. The CDR3 has 12 amino acids. The CDR3 sequence is CASRRTVSIQYF. CDR3 DNA: TGTGCCAGCAGGCGGACAGTTAGCATTCAGTACTTC.